This T cell receptor (beta chain) was profiled in a study of cytomegalovirus exposure and HLA in healthy donors. Background on the study: Ancestry clustering placed 81% of around 400 genotyped donors in the Caucasian-associated cluster. Study-level results: Serostatus for CMV was the only available immune exposure information. A later analysis found common viral pathogens apparently linked to several of the most significant clusters.

Germline CDR1 is LNHDA and CDR2 is SQIVND (reference sequence). Trimming cost V 7 bases and J 4 bases, with 22 bases left between them. The CDR3 loop spans 16 amino acids. Concerning this clone: The antigen remains unidentified.

Both 60 Vbeta primers and 13 Jbeta primers went into the PCR. Sequenced by immunoSEQ multiplex PCR; TCRdb stores in-frame clones only, minus some. Of 60,000 or so clones listed, 65% to 85% are singletons. The rearrangement links TRBV19 to TRBJ1-2; possible D gene TRBD1, 5 bases. The sequence derives from a female donor in good health and CMV-seronegative. Sequencing was performed on PBMCs. The CDR3 DNA reads TGTGCCAGTAAGCGGGCCGGGGCAGGGAAAGGCTATGGCTACACCTTC. It yields the protein CASKRAGAGKGYGYTF.